This T cell receptor beta chain was identified during a study of blood T cell repertoires in COVID-19. Data came from immunoSEQ multiplex PCR; TCRdb stores just in-frame clones and leaves some out. The table records roughly 84,000 clones, over 70% of them present only once. Sequencing was done on a sample of peripheral blood. This clonotype was sampled from a woman in her 50s with acute or convalescent COVID-19.

The CDR3 DNA reads TGTGCCAGCAGCGTAGGACAAGTTAATGAAAAACTGTTTTTT. The encoded protein is CASSVGQVNEKLFF. The rearrangement uses TRBV9 and TRBJ1-4, with D uncertain. The length of the CDR3 is 14 residues. Trimming pared 0 bases from V and 4 bases from J, leaving 7 bases between. Per the germline V gene, CDR1 is SGDLS and CDR2 is YYNGEE.